Each of the 26 T cell receptor beta chains below was sequenced from the same sample in a study of siplizumab effects on memory and regulatory T cells (dated by TCRdb to between 2018 and 2020). Libraries were constructed by the immunoSEQ multiplex PCR assay. Here the immuneACCESS table is served through TCRdb, limited to in-frame sequences with V and J called. Missing clones are a known gap in these copies; in checked studies unresolved V genes cover under half, and the rest lacks a known reason. In all, the sample holds about 50,000 clones, and less than 90% of those were seen once. Less than 0.35% of the sample rests with the top ten. Sequencing was performed on naive CD8+ T cells sorted from blood. The cell subset or site label corresponds to: unstimulated naive T cells. These receptors came from a human donor in good health.

V is TRBV6-4 and J is TRBJ2-7, with 11 bases matching TRBD2. CDR1 and CDR2 from the germline V gene are MRHNA and SNTAGT. The V and J ends lost 5 bases and 2 bases, in that order; junction bases with no gene match: 2. The CDR3 is 14 amino acids. CDR3 loop: CASSPLAGAYEQYF. CDR3 coding DNA: TGTGCCAGCAGTCCACTAGCGGGAGCCTACGAGCAGTACTTC.

The rearrangement links TRBV7-3 to TRBJ2-1; TRBD2 aligns across 9 bases. The CDR3 consists of 17 residues. The trim removed 1 base at V and 8 bases at J, leaving 12 bases unmatched. Germline assignment: CDR1 SGHTA and CDR2 FQGTGA. The CDR3 DNA sequence: TGTGCCAGCAGCTTAAATGGTTTAGCGGGAGAGGGTGATGAGCAGTTCTTC. It is translated as CASSLNGLAGEGDEQFF.

The genes are TRBV27 and TRBJ1-3, with TRBD1 as a possible D gene (6 bases). V was cut by 4 bases and J by 2 bases, with 15 bases left in between. CDR3 length equals 16 residues. In germline, CDR1 is MNHEY, CDR2 SMNVEV (reference sequence). CDR3 coding DNA: TGTGCCAGCAGTTCGAGGGTAGGGGGGACTGGAAACACCATATATTTT. Translation: CASSSRVGGTGNTIYF.

The V call is TRBV6-5, the J call TRBJ2-2; D unresolved. The CDR3 extends over 14 amino acids. V was shortened by 7 bases and J by 2 bases, with 11 bases between the two germline ends. From germline, CDR1 is MNHEY and CDR2 SVGAGI. The CDR3 loop is CASNPNFNTGELFF. DNA for the CDR3: TGTGCCAGCAACCCAAATTTCAACACCGGGGAGCTGTTTTTT.

This clone was picked up one time. The chain recombines TRBV21-1 with TRBJ1-1. TRBV21-1 is a pseudogene locus. The CDR3 totals 15 residues. CDR3 amino acids: CASSKDHPLNTEAFF. The CDR3 DNA follows: TGTGCCAGCAGCAAAGATCACCCTTTGAACACTGAAGCTTTCTTT.

The rearrangement links TRBV11-2 to TRBJ2-1; a possible D gene is TRBD1 (6 bases). The CDR3 runs to 14 residues. CDR1 SGHAT and CDR2 FQNNGV come from the germline V gene. Trimming shortened V by 4 bases and J by 6 bases, and 13 bases separated the two germline ends. In DNA form, the CDR3 reads TGTGCCAGCAGCTCTTTACAGGGATCCAATGAGCAGTTCTTC. This translates into CASSSLQGSNEQFF. Full variable domain (missing parts from reference TRBV11-2 and TRBJ2-1): EAGVAQSPRYKIIEKRQSVAFWCNPISGHATLYWYQQILGQGPKLLIQFQNNGVVDDSQLPKDRFSAERLKGVDSTLKIQPAKLEDSAVYLCASSSLQGSNEQFFGPGTRLTVL.

The chain is built from TRBV11-2 and TRBJ2-1; 8 nucleotides line up with TRBD1. The CDR3 loop spans 13 amino acids. The germline V gene has CDR1 SGHAT and CDR2 FQNNGV. J lost 9 bases, V lost 5 bases, and 6 bases had no gene match. As DNA, the CDR3 is TGTGCCAGCAGCGCAGGGGGCCATGGTGAGCAGTTCTTC. This encodes CASSAGGHGEQFF.

The chain joins TRBV6-5 to TRBJ2-7; D perhaps matches TRBD2 (6 bases). The V end lost 5 bases, the J end lost 5 bases, and 16 bases lay between the germline ends. This CDR3 has 14 amino acids. Germline V CDR1 and CDR2: MNHEY, SVGAGI. CDR3 coding DNA: TGTGCCAGCAGTGAAGGAGGGCCTTGGGACGAGCAGTACTTC. This codes for CASSEGGPWDEQYF.

The chain joins TRBV2 to TRBJ1-2; unclear D gene. The V gene lost 8 bases and the J gene lost 3 bases, with 10 bases spanning the gap. Germline CDR1 is SNHLY and CDR2 is FYNNEI. The CDR3 has 12 residues. CDR3: CASHGVYYGYTF. The DNA for the CDR3 is TGTGCCAGCCACGGGGTATACTATGGCTACACCTTC.

The chain has TRBV19 and TRBJ2-7, with 11 bases fitting TRBD2. The V gene's germline CDR1 is LNHDA and CDR2 SQIVND (reference sequence). The CDR3 is 14 amino acids. V lost 5 bases to trimming and J lost 2 bases; unmatched junction nucleotides: 2. This chain's CDR3 is CASSATSGAYEQYF. CDR3 nucleotide sequence: TGTGCCAGTAGTGCGACTAGCGGGGCCTACGAGCAGTACTTC.

In this sample, this clone turned up once. J is TRBJ2-7 and V is TRBV14, with D possibly matching TRBD2 (5 bases). Deletions cut 4 bases from V and 2 bases from J, with 21 bases between. From germline, CDR1 is SGHDN and CDR2 FVKESK. This CDR3 comprises 17 residues. The CDR3 loop is CASSRTSEVNDPYEQYF. In DNA, the CDR3 is TGTGCCAGCAGCCGAACCTCGGAGGTGAACGATCCCTACGAGCAGTACTTC.

The chain recombines TRBV4-2 with TRBJ2-1; the D is unclear. The CDR3 extends over 12 amino acids. CDR1 and CDR2 (germline): LGHNA, YNFKEQ. V gave up 1 base and J gave up 9 bases, with 7 bases separating them. CDR3 nucleotides: TGTGCCAGCAGCCAAGCTCCTGGTGAGCAGTTCTTC. This sequence encodes CASSQAPGEQFF.

The chain has TRBV5-8 and TRBJ1-1; D unresolved. V lost 2 bases and J 1 base, leaving 6 bases between the germline ends. Per the germline V gene, CDR1 is SGHTS and CDR2 is YDEGEE. The CDR3 is 13 amino acids. The CDR3 protein is CASSFEGNTEAFF. DNA for the CDR3: TGTGCCAGCAGCTTCGAAGGGAACACTGAAGCTTTCTTT. The entire variable domain, with the rest obtained from reference TRBV5-8 and TRBJ1-1, is as follows: EAGVTQSPTHLIKTRGQQATLRCSPISGHTSVYWYQQALGLGLQFLLWYDEGEERNRGNFPPRFSGRQFPNYSSELNVNALELEDSALYLCASSFEGNTEAFFGQGTRLTVV.

The V call is TRBV6-5, the J call TRBJ2-7, with D uncertain. This CDR3 comprises 14 residues. Trimming removed 2 bases at V and 6 bases at J, with 14 bases between. CDR1 and CDR2 (germline): MNHEY, SVGAGI. Written as DNA, the CDR3 is TGTGCCAGCAGTTACGAAGGGTCGGAAGCCGAGCAGTACTTC. This gives the protein CASSYEGSEAEQYF.

The chain carries TRBV6-6 and TRBJ2-5, with D unresolved. The CDR3 is 11 residues long. Germline V gene data show CDR1 as MNHNY and CDR2 as SVGAGI (reference sequence). The V end lost 2 bases, the J end lost 4 bases, and 2 bases lay between the germline ends. In nucleotides, the CDR3 is TGTGCCAGCAGTTACGTAGAGACCCAGTACTTC. Translation gives CASSYVETQYF.

The gene calls are TRBV5-1 and TRBJ1-1; 8 nucleotides agree with TRBD1. V shed 3 bases and J 1 base; nucleotides not matched to a gene: 14. Germline CDR1 reads SGHRS; CDR2 reads YFSETQ. The CDR3 runs 18 residues. CDR3 nucleotide sequence: TGCGCCAGCAGCTCCTCAGTCGGACAGGGAGGGTGGAACACTGAAGCTTTCTTT. Translation: CASSSSVGQGGWNTEAFF.

The chain combines TRBV13 with TRBJ2-7, with D possibly TRBD2 on 6 matching bases. Trimming left V 3 bases short and J 2 bases short, with 8 bases between. The CDR3 is 13 amino acids. Per germline, CDR1 PRHDT and CDR2 FYEKMQ (reference sequence). The CDR3 bases are TGTGCCAGCAGCTTGGAGGGAACCTACGAGCAGTACTTC. Translated, it gives CASSLEGTYEQYF.

The chain uses TRBV5-6 and TRBJ2-3, with 7 bases that match TRBD1. The CDR3 runs 15 residues. After removal of 6 bases from V and 2 bases from J, the junction contained 9 bases not matched to a gene. The germline gives CDR1 SGHDT, CDR2 YYEEEE. CDR3 region: CASIGTELSTDTQYF. CDR3 DNA sequence: TGTGCCAGCATCGGGACAGAGCTATCCACAGATACGCAGTATTTT. Using reference TRBV5-6 and TRBJ2-3 for the parts outside the CDR3, the full variable domain is DAGVTQSPTHLIKTRGQQVTLRCSPKSGHDTVSWYQQALGQGPQFIFQYYEEEERQRGNFPDRFSGHQFPNYSSELNVNALLLGDSALYLCASIGTELSTDTQYFGPGTRLTVL.

The chain employs TRBV6-4 and TRBJ2-1; 9 bases match TRBD2. Trimming took 6 bases from V and 7 from J; bases not matched to a gene: 4. CDR3 length equals 13 residues. Germline V gives CDR1 MRHNA, CDR2 SNTAGT. The DNA for the CDR3 is TGTGCCAGCAGCTTCGCGGGAGGGAATGAGCAGTTCTTC. Translated: CASSFAGGNEQFF.

Only one count was recorded for this clone. The rearrangement links TRBV11-3 to TRBJ1-1, with 10 bases that match TRBD1. V shed 4 bases, J shed 2 bases, and the junction held 13 bases outside the gene matches. CDR1 is SGHNT and CDR2 is YENEEA in the germline V gene. CDR3 length: 18 amino acids. The CDR3: CASSSPGQGPGENTEAFF. Here the CDR3 DNA reads TGTGCCAGCAGCTCCCCGGGACAGGGGCCGGGAGAAAACACTGAAGCTTTCTTT.

The chain links TRBV7-9 to TRBJ2-2; 8 bases fit TRBD2. After removal of 3 bases from V and 4 bases from J, the junction contained 10 bases not matched to a gene. CDR1 SEHNR and CDR2 FQNEAQ come from the germline V gene (reference sequence). The CDR3 has 17 amino acids. Here the CDR3 DNA reads TGTGCCAGCAGCTTCGGCGGAGCGGGGGATACCACCGGGGAGCTGTTTTTT. This sequence encodes CASSFGGAGDTTGELFF.

The chain uses TRBV19 and TRBJ1-1; D is unclear. Trimming shortened V by 7 bases and J by 1 base, and 13 bases separated the two germline ends. The CDR3 is made up of 14 amino acids. Germline V gene sequence: CDR1 LNHDA, CDR2 SQIVND (reference sequence). The CDR3 sequence is CASTPWEGNTEAFF. CDR3 coding DNA: TGTGCCAGTACCCCATGGGAAGGGAACACTGAAGCTTTCTTT.

The chain recombines TRBV10-2 with TRBJ2-3; D gene uncertain. V lost 5 bases, J lost 3 bases, and 6 bases lay in between. Germline-derived CDR1 and CDR2 are WSHSY and SAAADI. This CDR3 contains 12 residues. CDR3 sequence (DNA): TGCGCCAGCAGTCGAGTGACAGATACGCAGTATTTT. It translates to CASSRVTDTQYF.

The chain joins TRBV7-9 to TRBJ2-7, with a tentative D call TRBD1 (5 bases). Germline V gives CDR1 SEHNR, CDR2 FQNEAQ (reference sequence). This CDR3 has 13 residues. V was clipped by 5 bases and J by 1 base, with 9 bases between them. This CDR3 is CASSPDSSYEQYF. For the CDR3, the DNA is TGTGCCAGCAGCCCCGACAGTTCCTACGAGCAGTACTTC. The variable domain in full, completed from reference TRBV7-9 and TRBJ2-7, reads DTGVSQNPRHKITKRGQNVTFRCDPISEHNRLYWYRQTLGQGPEFLTYFQNEAQLEKSRLLSDRFSAERPKGSFSTLEIQRTEQGDSAMYLCASSPDSSYEQYFGPGTRLTVT.

The chain couples TRBV11-2 to TRBJ2-5; perhaps TRBD2 as D (6 bases). Looked up from germline, CDR1 is SGHAT and CDR2 is FQNNGV. The CDR3 is 15 residues long. Between the trimmed V and J ends, which lost 0 bases and 4 bases, there was a span of 12 bases. The CDR3 DNA follows: TGTGCCAGCAGCTTAGAACTAGCAGGGTTAGAGACCCAGTACTTC. Protein product: CASSLELAGLETQYF.

J is TRBJ2-1 and V is TRBV29-1, with TRBD2 as a possible D gene (5 bases). The CDR3 runs to 12 residues. V shed 8 bases and J shed 9 bases, with 17 bases lying between them. Germline lookup yields CDR1 SQVTM and CDR2 ANQGSEA. The CDR3 nucleotides read TGCAGCCCAGTCGGATGGGCGGGTGAGCAGTTCTTC. Translation: CSPVGWAGEQFF.